Shown below are 17 T cell receptor beta chains from a single sample sequenced in a study of early T cells in non-severe SARS-CoV-2 infection. TCRdb called the 5' RACE reads again in MiXCR, with one record for every CDR3 protein. The data show approximately 50,000 distinct CDR3 sequences, 11% seen once. Sequencing used whole blood. The source is an adult who was a healthcare worker with PCR-confirmed SARS-CoV-2 infection or an uninfected control (not recorded which).

This clonotype came up many times. This sequence joins TRBV2 and TRBJ2-7; D perhaps matches TRBD2 (5 bases). This CDR3 contains 13 residues. Germline V gene data show CDR1 as SNHLY and CDR2 as FYNNEI. V was clipped by 11 bases and J by 6 bases, with 20 bases between them. This CDR3 reads CAGATGSQAEQYF. The CDR3 DNA is TGTGCCGGCGCCACGGGATCCCAAGCCGAGCAGTACTTC.

This clonotype showed up just a few times. This chain joins TRBV7-2 and TRBJ2-2; 9 nucleotides align to TRBD1. CDR1 and CDR2 (germline): SGHTA, FQGNSA. V lost 3 bases, J lost 5 bases, and 4 bases stayed unmatched. This CDR3 has 15 residues. CDR3 DNA sequence: TGTGCCAGCAGCTTGGGACAGGGACGGACCGGGGAGCTGTTTTTT. It translates to CASSLGQGRTGELFF. The whole variable domain, filled in from reference TRBV7-2 and TRBJ2-2, reads GAGVSQSPSNKVTEKGKDVELRCDPISGHTALYWYRQSLGQGLEFLIYFQGNSAPDKSGLPSDRFSAERTGGSVSTLTIQRTQQEDSAVYLCASSLGQGRTGELFFGEGSRLTVL.

This sequence joins TRBV29-1 and TRBJ2-1; D ambiguous. Germline values: CDR1 SQVTM, CDR2 ANQGSEA. This CDR3 is built from 12 residues. Between the trimmed V and J ends, which lost 5 bases and 8 bases, there was a span of 13 bases. This chain's CDR3 is CSVTPRAHEQFF. The CDR3 DNA sequence: TGCAGCGTTACTCCCCGGGCCCATGAGCAGTTCTTC.

The sample holds many counts of this clonotype. This sequence joins TRBV5-5 and TRBJ2-1; 7 bases are a match to TRBD1. With V trimmed by 4 bases and J by 9 bases, 7 bases remained unmatched. This CDR3 comprises 13 residues. Germline values: CDR1 SGHKS, CDR2 YYEKEE (reference sequence). CDR3 loop: CASSKTGLGEQFF. CDR3 sequence (DNA): TGTGCCAGCAGCAAGACAGGGTTGGGTGAGCAGTTCTTC.

This clonotype was seen a few times. This chain connects TRBV7-9 to TRBJ2-1; D uncertain. With 5 bases removed from V and 7 bases from J, the gap between germline ends came to 15 bases. The CDR3 loop spans 14 amino acids. The germline CDR1 and CDR2 sequences are SEHNR and FQNEAQ (reference sequence). The CDR3 DNA is TGTGCCAGCAGCACCTCGCCAGGTGAAAATGAGCAGTTCTTC. It is translated as CASSTSPGENEQFF.

This clonotype was observed a handful of times. The genes are TRBV7-6 and TRBJ2-1; 7 bases map to TRBD2. V shed 5 bases and J 10 bases; nucleotides not matched to a gene: 11. The CDR3 has 14 amino acids. CDR1 and CDR2 (germline): SGHVS, FNYEAQ. DNA of the CDR3: TGTGCCAGCAGCCGCGTTTCGTGGGGAGGGGAGCAGTTCTTC. This gives the protein CASSRVSWGGEQFF.

This clonotype was observed at least ten times. The chain has TRBV2 and TRBJ2-5; D ambiguous. V was clipped by 3 bases and J by 1 base, with 3 bases between them. The germline V gene has CDR1 SNHLY and CDR2 FYNNEI. The CDR3 extends over 12 amino acids. The DNA for the CDR3 is TGTGCCAGCAGTGATATCCAAGAGACCCAGTACTTC. Translated: CASSDIQETQYF.

This clonotype was counted between two and nine times. V gene TRBV6-2 or TRBV6-3 combines with J gene TRBJ1-5, with TRBD1 identical over 7 bases. V lost 4 bases to trimming and J lost 4 bases; unmatched junction nucleotides: 7. This CDR3 is 15 amino acids long. Germline CDR1 reads MNHEY; CDR2 reads SVGEGT. The DNA for the CDR3 is TGTGCCAGCAGTTGGGGGACAGCACTAAATCAGCCCCAGCATTTT. This sequence encodes CASSWGTALNQPQHF.

This clonotype was observed at least ten times. This chain connects TRBV7-2 to TRBJ1-5, with 9 bases fitting TRBD1. This CDR3 has 16 residues. The V segment lost 5 bases and the J segment 3 bases; nucleotides outside the gene matches: 8. Germline assignment: CDR1 SGHTA and CDR2 FQGNSA. CDR3 region: CASSQGTGRINQPQHF. The CDR3, as DNA: TGTGCCAGCAGCCAAGGGACAGGGAGGATCAATCAGCCCCAGCATTTT.

This clonotype was seen more than once but under ten times. The chain is built from TRBV7-9 and TRBJ2-1; D call uncertain. The CDR3 contains 14 residues. CDR1 is SEHNR, CDR2 FQNEAQ, per germline (reference sequence). With 2 bases removed from V and 8 bases from J, the gap between germline ends came to 13 bases. CDR3 protein: CASSLSEVFDEQFF. The CDR3 coding sequence is TGTGCCAGCAGCTTAAGTGAGGTGTTCGATGAGCAGTTCTTC.

Many counts were recorded for this clonotype. This sequence joins TRBV7-2 and TRBJ2-3; D is uncertain. V was clipped by 3 bases and J by 5 bases, with 9 bases between them. Per the germline V gene, CDR1 is SGHTA and CDR2 is FQGNSA. This CDR3 is built from 13 residues. Here the CDR3 reads CASSLELQDTQYF. The CDR3 nucleotides are TGTGCCAGCAGCTTGGAGCTTCAAGATACGCAGTATTTT. Full variable domain (missing parts from reference TRBV7-2 and TRBJ2-3): GAGVSQSPSNKVTEKGKDVELRCDPISGHTALYWYRQSLGQGLEFLIYFQGNSAPDKSGLPSDRFSAERTGGSVSTLTIQRTQQEDSAVYLCASSLELQDTQYFGPGTRLTVL.

This clonotype has a count of ten or more. V gene TRBV28 combines with J gene TRBJ2-3; 9 bases agree with TRBD2. This CDR3 is 15 amino acids long. In germline, CDR1 is MDHEN, CDR2 SYDVKM. With 5 bases clipped from V and 2 bases from J, the junction kept 5 bases outside the gene matches. The DNA of the CDR3 is TGTGCCAGCAGTGCCGGGACTAGCTTCACAGATACGCAGTATTTT. Translating it yields CASSAGTSFTDTQYF.

The rearrangement joins TRBV4-1 to TRBJ1-2, with D possibly matching TRBD1 (5 bases). The V and J ends lost 4 bases and 1 base respectively, with 16 bases between them. This CDR3 comprises 16 residues. Germline V gene sequence: CDR1 MGHRA, CDR2 YSYEKL. The CDR3 sequence: CASSRLGTGLNYGYTF. As DNA, the CDR3 is TGCGCCAGCAGCCGCCTAGGGACGGGTCTTAACTATGGCTACACCTTC.

This clonotype appeared many times. V gene TRBV7-9 combines with J gene TRBJ2-2; no firm D call. Trimming shortened V by 5 bases and J by 5 bases, and 6 bases separated the two germline ends. CDR1 is SEHNR, CDR2 FQNEAQ, per germline (reference sequence). The CDR3 runs to 12 residues. CDR3 region: CASSLGTGELFF. As DNA, the CDR3 is TGTGCCAGCAGCCTTGGGACCGGGGAGCTGTTTTTT.

The CDR3 protein is CSASWGSNQPQHF. In DNA, the CDR3 is TGCAGCGCCTCTTGGGGTAGCAATCAGCCCCAGCATTTT. The chain couples TRBV29-1 to TRBJ1-5; D is undetermined. This CDR3 has 13 residues. Germline CDR1 and CDR2: SQVTM and ANQGSEA. The V and J ends lost 7 bases and 0 bases respectively, with 10 bases between them.

This clonotype was counted ten times or more. The chain recombines TRBV7-2 with TRBJ2-1, with D unclear. Germline V gene sequence: CDR1 SGHTA, CDR2 FQGNSA. Trimming left V 3 bases short and J 4 bases short, with 13 bases between. The CDR3 spans 15 residues. The CDR3 DNA follows: TGTGCCAGCAGCTTGGAGCAAAACCCATACAATGAGCAGTTCTTC. It yields the protein CASSLEQNPYNEQFF.

In its sample, this clonotype was seen many times. The V and J genes are TRBV20-1 and TRBJ2-3; D might be TRBD2 (6 bases). With 5 bases removed from V and 4 bases from J, the gap between germline ends came to 13 bases. The CDR3 is 13 residues long. CDR1 DFQATT and CDR2 SNEGSKA come from the germline V gene (reference sequence). The CDR3 region is CSAALAGSDTQYF. CDR3 sequence (DNA): TGCAGTGCTGCACTAGCTGGGTCAGATACGCAGTATTTT.